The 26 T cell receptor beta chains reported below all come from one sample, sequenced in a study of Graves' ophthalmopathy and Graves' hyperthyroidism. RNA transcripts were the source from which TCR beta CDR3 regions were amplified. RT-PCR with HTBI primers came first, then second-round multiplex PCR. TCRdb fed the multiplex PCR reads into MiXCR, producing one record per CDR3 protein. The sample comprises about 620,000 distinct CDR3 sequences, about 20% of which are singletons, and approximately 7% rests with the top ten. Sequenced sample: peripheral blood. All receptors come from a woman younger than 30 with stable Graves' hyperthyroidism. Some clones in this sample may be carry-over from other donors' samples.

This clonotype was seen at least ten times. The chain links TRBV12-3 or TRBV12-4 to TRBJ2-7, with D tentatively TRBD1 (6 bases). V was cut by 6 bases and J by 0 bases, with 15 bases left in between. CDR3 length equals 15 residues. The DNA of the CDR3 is TGTGCCAGCAGGGGGGACACTTGGGGCTCCTACGAGCAGTACTTC. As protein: CASRGDTWGSYEQYF.

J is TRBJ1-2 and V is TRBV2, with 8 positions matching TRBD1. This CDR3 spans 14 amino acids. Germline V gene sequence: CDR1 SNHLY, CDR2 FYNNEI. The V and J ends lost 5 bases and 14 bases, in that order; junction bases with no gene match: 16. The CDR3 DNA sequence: TGTGCCAGCAGTACATGGACAGGGTCCACCCCCCAGACCTTC. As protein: CASSTWTGSTPQTF.

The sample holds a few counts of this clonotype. The CDR3 spells CASSTNFGYTF. As DNA, the CDR3 is TGTGCCAGCAGTACTAATTTCGGCTACACCTTC. The chain is built from TRBV28 and TRBJ1-2; D remains ambiguous. V shed 5 bases and J shed 8 bases, with 9 bases lying between them. CDR1 is MDHEN, CDR2 SYDVKM, per germline. CDR3 length: 11 residues.

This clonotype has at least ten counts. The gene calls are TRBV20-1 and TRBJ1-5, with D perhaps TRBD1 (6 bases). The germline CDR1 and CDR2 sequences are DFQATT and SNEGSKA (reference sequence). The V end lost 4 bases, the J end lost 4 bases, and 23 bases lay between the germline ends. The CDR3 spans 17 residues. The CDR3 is CSAMPPGVQPSNQPQHF. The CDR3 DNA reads TGCAGTGCTATGCCCCCAGGGGTCCAACCCTCTAATCAGCCCCAGCATTTT.

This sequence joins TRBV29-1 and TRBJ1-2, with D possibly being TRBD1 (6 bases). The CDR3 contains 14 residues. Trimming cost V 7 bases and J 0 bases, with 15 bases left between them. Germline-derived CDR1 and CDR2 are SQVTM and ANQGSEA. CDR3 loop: CSANRGGPNYGYTF. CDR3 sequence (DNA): TGCAGCGCGAATCGGGGGGGGCCTAACTATGGCTACACCTTC.

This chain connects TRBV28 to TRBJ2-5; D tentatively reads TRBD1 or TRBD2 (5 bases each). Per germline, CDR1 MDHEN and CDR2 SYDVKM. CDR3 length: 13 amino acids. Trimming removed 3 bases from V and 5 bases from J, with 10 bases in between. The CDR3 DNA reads TGTGCCAGCAGTTTGGGACGGCCGGAGACCCAGTACTTC. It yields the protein CASSLGRPETQYF.

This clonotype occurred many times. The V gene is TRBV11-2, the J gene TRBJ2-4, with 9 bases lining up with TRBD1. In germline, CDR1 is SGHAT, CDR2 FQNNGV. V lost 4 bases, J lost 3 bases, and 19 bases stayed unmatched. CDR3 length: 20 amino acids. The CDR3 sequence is CASSSLIMGQGRLGKNIQYF. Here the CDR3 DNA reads TGTGCCAGCAGCTCACTGATTATGGGACAGGGCCGTCTAGGCAAAAACATTCAGTACTTC. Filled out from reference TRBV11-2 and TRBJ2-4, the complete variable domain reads EAGVAQSPRYKIIEKRQSVAFWCNPISGHATLYWYQQILGQGPKLLIQFQNNGVVDDSQLPKDRFSAERLKGVDSTLKIQPAKLEDSAVYLCASSSLIMGQGRLGKNIQYFGAGTRLSVL.

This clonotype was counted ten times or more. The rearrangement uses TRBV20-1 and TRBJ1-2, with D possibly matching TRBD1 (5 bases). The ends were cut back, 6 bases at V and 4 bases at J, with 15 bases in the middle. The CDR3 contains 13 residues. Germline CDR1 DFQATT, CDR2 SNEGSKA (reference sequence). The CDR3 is CSADHDRSYGYTF. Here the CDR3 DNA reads TGCAGTGCGGACCACGACAGAAGCTATGGCTACACCTTC.

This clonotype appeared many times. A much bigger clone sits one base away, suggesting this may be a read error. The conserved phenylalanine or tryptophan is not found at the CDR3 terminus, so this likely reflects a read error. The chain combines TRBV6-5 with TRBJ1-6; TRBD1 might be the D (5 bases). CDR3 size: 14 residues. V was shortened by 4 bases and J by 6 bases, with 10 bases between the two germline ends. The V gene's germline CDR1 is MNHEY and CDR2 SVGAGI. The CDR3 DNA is TGTGCCAGCAGTTGGACAACTGGTAATTCACCCCTCCACTCT. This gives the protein CASSWTTGNSPLHS.

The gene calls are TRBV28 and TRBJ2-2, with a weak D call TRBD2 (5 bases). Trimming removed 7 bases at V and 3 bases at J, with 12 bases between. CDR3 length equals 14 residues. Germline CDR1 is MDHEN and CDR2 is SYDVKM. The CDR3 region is CASKTGRDTGELFF. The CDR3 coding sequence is TGTGCCAGCAAGACCGGGCGGGACACCGGGGAGCTGTTTTTT.

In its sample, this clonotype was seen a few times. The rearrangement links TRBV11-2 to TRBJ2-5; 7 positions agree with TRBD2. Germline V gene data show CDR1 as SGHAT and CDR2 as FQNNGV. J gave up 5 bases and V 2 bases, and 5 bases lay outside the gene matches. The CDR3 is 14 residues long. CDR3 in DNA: TGTGCCAGCAGCTTACCGAGGGAGGGGGAGACCCAGTACTTC. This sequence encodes CASSLPREGETQYF.

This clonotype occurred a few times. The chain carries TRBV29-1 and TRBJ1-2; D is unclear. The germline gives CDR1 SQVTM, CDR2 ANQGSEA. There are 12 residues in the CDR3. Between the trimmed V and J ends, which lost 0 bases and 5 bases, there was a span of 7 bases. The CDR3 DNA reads TGCAGCGTTGAAGATCGACCTTATGGCTACACCTTC. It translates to CSVEDRPYGYTF.

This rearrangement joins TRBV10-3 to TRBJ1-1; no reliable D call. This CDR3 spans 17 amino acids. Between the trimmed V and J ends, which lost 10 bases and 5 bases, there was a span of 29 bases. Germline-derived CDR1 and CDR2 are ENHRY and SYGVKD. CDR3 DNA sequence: TGTGCCACCCGCTGGGCCGGGAGATCTGGTGGGAGGACTGAAGCTTTCTTT. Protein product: CATRWAGRSGGRTEAFF.

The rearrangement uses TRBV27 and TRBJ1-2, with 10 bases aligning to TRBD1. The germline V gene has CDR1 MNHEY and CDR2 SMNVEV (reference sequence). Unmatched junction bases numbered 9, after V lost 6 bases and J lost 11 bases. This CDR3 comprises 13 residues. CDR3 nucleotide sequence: TGTGCCAGCAGGGGACAGGGGTCAGAGGGTTACACCTTC. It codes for CASRGQGSEGYTF.

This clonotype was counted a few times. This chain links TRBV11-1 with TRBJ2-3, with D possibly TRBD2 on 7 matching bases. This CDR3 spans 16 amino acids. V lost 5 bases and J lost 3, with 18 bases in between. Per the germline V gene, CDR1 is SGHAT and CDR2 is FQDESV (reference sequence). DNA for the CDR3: TGTGCCAGCAGCCCCTTGCTGGGGGGGGCTACAGATACGCAGTATTTT. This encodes CASSPLLGGATDTQYF.

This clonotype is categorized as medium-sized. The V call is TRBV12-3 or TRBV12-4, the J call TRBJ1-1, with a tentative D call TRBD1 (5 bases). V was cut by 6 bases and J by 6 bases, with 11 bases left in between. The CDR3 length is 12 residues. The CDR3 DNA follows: TGTGCCAGCAGCCCAGGGTTTGCTGAAGCTTTCTTT. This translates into CASSPGFAEAFF.

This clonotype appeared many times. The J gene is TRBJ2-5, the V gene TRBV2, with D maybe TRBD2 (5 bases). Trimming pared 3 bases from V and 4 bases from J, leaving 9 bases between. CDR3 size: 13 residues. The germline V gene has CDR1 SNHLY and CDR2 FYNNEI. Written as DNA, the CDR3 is TGTGCCAGCAGTGAGAGACTACGAGAGACCCAGTACTTC. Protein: CASSERLRETQYF.

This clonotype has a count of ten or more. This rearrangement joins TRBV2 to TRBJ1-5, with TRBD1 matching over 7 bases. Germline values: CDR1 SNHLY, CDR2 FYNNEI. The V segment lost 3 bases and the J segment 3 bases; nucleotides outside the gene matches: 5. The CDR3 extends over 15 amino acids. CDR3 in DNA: TGTGCCAGCAGTGACGGACAGGAGACCAATCAGCCCCAGCATTTT. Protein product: CASSDGQETNQPQHF.

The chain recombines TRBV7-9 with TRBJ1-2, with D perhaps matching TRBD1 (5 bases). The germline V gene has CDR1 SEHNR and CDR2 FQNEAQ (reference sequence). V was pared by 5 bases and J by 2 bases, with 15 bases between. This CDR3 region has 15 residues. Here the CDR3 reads CASSPPGTTNYGYTF. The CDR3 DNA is TGTGCCAGCAGCCCACCCGGGACGACAAACTATGGCTACACCTTC.

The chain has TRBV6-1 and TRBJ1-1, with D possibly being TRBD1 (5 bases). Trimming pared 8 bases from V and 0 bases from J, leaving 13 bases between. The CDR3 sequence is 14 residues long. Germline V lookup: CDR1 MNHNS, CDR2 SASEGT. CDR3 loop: CASQRDRLNTEAFF. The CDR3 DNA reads TGTGCCAGCCAAAGGGACCGGTTGAACACTGAAGCTTTCTTT.

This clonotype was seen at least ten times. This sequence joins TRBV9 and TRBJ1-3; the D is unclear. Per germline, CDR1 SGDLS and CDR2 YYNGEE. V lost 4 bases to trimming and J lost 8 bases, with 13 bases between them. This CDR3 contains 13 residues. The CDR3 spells CASSIRSRDTIYF. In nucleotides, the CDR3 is TGTGCCAGCAGCATCAGGTCGCGAGACACCATATATTTT.

CDR3: CATDSGGTGPNYGYTF. As DNA, the CDR3 is TGTGCCACCGACTCGGGCGGGACAGGACCAAACTATGGCTACACCTTC. V is TRBV28 and J is TRBJ1-2; 8 positions agree with TRBD1. Germline V lookup: CDR1 MDHEN, CDR2 SYDVKM. The CDR3 contains 16 residues. The ends lost 10 bases at V and 2 bases at J; junction bases unmatched: 15.

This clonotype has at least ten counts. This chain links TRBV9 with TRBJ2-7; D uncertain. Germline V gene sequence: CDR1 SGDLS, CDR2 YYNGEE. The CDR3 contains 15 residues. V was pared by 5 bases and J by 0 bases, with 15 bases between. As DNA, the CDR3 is TGTGCCAGCAGGGGTTGGGTGAGGAGCTCCTACGAGCAGTACTTC. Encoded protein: CASRGWVRSSYEQYF.

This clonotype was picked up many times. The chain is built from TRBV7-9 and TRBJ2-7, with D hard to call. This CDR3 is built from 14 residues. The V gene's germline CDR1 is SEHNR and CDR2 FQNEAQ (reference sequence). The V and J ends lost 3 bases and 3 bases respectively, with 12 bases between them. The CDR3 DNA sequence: TGTGCCAGCAGCTTGCCAGGCCGGAACTACGAGCAGTACTTC. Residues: CASSLPGRNYEQYF.

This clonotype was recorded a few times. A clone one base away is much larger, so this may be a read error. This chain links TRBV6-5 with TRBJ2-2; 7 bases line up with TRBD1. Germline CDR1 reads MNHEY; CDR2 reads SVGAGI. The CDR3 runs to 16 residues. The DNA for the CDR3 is TGTGCCAGCAGTTACGTAGGGACAGCGAACACCGGGGAGCTGTTGTTT. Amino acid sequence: CASSYVGTANTGELLF.

As DNA, the CDR3 is TGTGCCAGCATCGGTCCACTAACCTACGAGCAGTACTTC. Protein product: CASIGPLTYEQYF. V gene TRBV6-4 combines with J gene TRBJ2-7; D gene uncertain. Germline lookup yields CDR1 MRHNA and CDR2 SNTAGT. The length of the CDR3 is 13 residues. V lost 7 bases, J lost 2 bases, and 12 bases lay in between.